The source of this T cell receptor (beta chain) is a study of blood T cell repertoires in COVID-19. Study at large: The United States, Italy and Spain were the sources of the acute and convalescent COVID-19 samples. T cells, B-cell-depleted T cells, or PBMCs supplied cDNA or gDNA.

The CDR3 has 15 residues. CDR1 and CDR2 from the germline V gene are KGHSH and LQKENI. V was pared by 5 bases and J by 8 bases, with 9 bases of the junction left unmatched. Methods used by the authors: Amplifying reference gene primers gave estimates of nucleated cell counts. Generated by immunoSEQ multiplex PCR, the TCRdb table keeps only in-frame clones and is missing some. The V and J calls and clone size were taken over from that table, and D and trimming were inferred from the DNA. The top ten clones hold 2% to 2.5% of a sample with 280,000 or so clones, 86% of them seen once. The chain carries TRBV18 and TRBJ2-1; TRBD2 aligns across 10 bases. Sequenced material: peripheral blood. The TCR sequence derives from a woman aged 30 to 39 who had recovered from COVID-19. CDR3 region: CASSSRSSGRDEQFF. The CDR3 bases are TGTGCCAGCTCATCCCGTAGCAGCGGGAGGGATGAGCAGTTCTTC.